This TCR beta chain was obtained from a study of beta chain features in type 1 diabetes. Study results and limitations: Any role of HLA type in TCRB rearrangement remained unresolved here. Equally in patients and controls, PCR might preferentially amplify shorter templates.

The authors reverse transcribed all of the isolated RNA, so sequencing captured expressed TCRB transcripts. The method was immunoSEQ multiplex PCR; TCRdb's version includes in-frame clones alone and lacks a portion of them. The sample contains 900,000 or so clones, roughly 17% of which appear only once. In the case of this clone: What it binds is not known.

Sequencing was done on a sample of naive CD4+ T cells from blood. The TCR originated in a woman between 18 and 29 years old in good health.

In DNA, the CDR3 is TGTGCCAGCAGCTGGATGGACGTCACAGATACGCAGTATTTT. This encodes CASSWMDVTDTQYF. This chain connects TRBV7-2 to TRBJ2-3; no firm D call. Germline CDR1 reads SGHTA; CDR2 reads FQGNSA. The ends were cut back, 4 bases at V and 2 bases at J, with 10 bases in the middle. This CDR3 spans 14 amino acids.